These T cell receptor beta chains were read from a single sample in a study of blood T cell repertoires in COVID-19. Sequencing was performed with immunoSEQ multiplex PCR; in TCRdb, only in-frame clones are kept and a portion is missing. The repertoire holds 140,000 to 150,000 clones, with approximately 81% as singletons. Specimen: peripheral blood. These receptors all come from a human donor in a cohort sampled during active COVID-19. Both conserved end residues are part of each CDR3. D genes are given only for firm matches. Rows give clone size only sometimes, using once, few, many, or a class for an expanded clone.

clone_size	d_call	v_call	j_call	cdr3_nt	cdr3_aa
-	-	TRBV19	TRBJ2-7	TGTGCCAGTAGTGTCTTCGGGAGTAACGAGCAGTACTTC	CASSVFGSNEQYF
-	-	TRBV21-1	TRBJ2-7	TGTGCCAGCAGCAAAATCCCCCTAATCCCTAGCCGAACCTACGAGCAGTACTTC	CASSKIPLIPSRTYEQYF
-	-	TRBV5-1	TRBJ1-4	TGCGCCAGCAGCTTTTCGGGGTCTAATGAAAAACTGTTTTTT	CASSFSGSNEKLFF
-	-	TRBV7-8	TRBJ2-7	TGTGCCAGCAGCTTAGGCGGGCAGACACGATACGAGCAGTACTTC	CASSLGGQTRYEQYF
-	-	TRBV15	TRBJ2-2	TGTGCCGTGAGGTACGGACCCGGGAGTGCCTCCGGGGAGCTGTTTTTT	CAVRYGPGSASGELFF
-	-	TRBV12-3/TRBV12-4	TRBJ2-7	TGTGCCAGCAGTTTCGACACATACGAGCAGTACTTC	CASSFDTYEQYF
few	-	TRBV7-9	TRBJ2-7	TGTGCCAGCAGCTCAACTAGTGTTGCCTCCTACGAGCAGTACTTC	CASSSTSVASYEQYF
-	TRBD1	TRBV5-1	TRBJ2-1	TGCGCCAGCAGCTTGGCAGGGGGCAACTATAATGAGCAGTTCTTC	CASSLAGGNYNEQFF
-	TRBD2	TRBV29-1	TRBJ2-1	TGCAGCGTGGGGGGACTAGCGGGTATCCTATACAATGAGCAGTTCTTC	CSVGGLAGILYNEQFF
once	-	TRBV14	TRBJ2-2	TGTGCCAGCAGCCTTTCGGGTCTGTACACCGGGGAGCTGTTTTTT	CASSLSGLYTGELFF
-	TRBD1	TRBV18	TRBJ1-3	TGTGCCAGCTCACCCCAGGGGGCTGGAAACACCATATATTTT	CASSPQGAGNTIYF
-	-	TRBV15	TRBJ2-7	TGTGCCACCAGCAGAGATCTATTGGCAGGCCCCCCCTACGAGCAGTACTTC	CATSRDLLAGPPYEQYF
-	TRBD1	TRBV28	TRBJ2-5	TGTGCCAGCAGTTTTGGGACAGGGTATTCAGAGACCCAGTACTTC	CASSFGTGYSETQYF
-	-	TRBV7-2	TRBJ2-1	TGTGCCAGCAGCTTGTCGGGGGACAGCTACAATGAGCAGTTCTTC	CASSLSGDSYNEQFF
-	TRBD2	TRBV9	TRBJ2-7	TGTGCCAGCAGCGTAGGGACTAGCGGAGCCTTAGAGCAGTACTTC	CASSVGTSGALEQYF
-	TRBD1	TRBV18	TRBJ1-2	TGTGCCAGCTCACGGACAGGGGGCGATGGGCCTTATGGCTACACCTTC	CASSRTGGDGPYGYTF
-	-	TRBV18	TRBJ2-7	TGTGCCAGCTCACCCGGGGGACTCTCCTACGAGCAGTACTTC	CASSPGGLSYEQYF
-	-	TRBV6-6	TRBJ2-5	TGTGCCAGTTCACCCCTCGGGGTACAGGAGACCCAGTACTTC	CASSPLGVQETQYF
-	-	TRBV28	TRBJ1-2	TGTGCCAGCAGTCAGGGAAACTATGGCTACACCTTC	CASSQGNYGYTF
-	TRBD1	TRBV5-4	TRBJ1-2	TGTGCCAGCAGCTTGGGAGGGGGACAGGTTTTCTATGGCTACACCTTC	CASSLGGGQVFYGYTF
few	TRBD1	TRBV19	TRBJ1-5	TGTGCCAGTAGTATAGATCAGGACAGGGCAAATCAGCCCCAGCATTTT	CASSIDQDRANQPQHF
-	TRBD1	TRBV7-6	TRBJ2-7	TGTGCCAGCAGCGCCCGGGACAGTGGACCCTACGAGCAGTACTTC	CASSARDSGPYEQYF
-	TRBD1	TRBV10-1	TRBJ1-4	TGCGCCAGCAGCACGACAGGGCCTAATGAAAAACTGTTTTTT	CASSTTGPNEKLFF
-	-	TRBV18	TRBJ2-5	TGTGCCAGCTCACCAGGGCCACAAGAGACCCAGTACTTC	CASSPGPQETQYF
-	TRBD2	TRBV5-6	TRBJ2-7	TGTGCCAGCAGCTTGAGCGGGAATTGGGCCTACGAGCAGTACTTC	CASSLSGNWAYEQYF
-	TRBD2	TRBV5-1	TRBJ2-3	TGCGCCAGCAGCTCGGGACTAGCGGAGAGCACAGATACGCAGTATTTT	CASSSGLAESTDTQYF
-	TRBD1	TRBV28	TRBJ2-7	TGTGCCAGCAGTTTAGGGGACAGAGCTTCCGAGCAGTACTTC	CASSLGDRASEQYF
-	-	TRBV15	TRBJ2-7	TGTGCCACCAGCGGAGGACTCATTGGCTACGAGCAGTACTTC	CATSGGLIGYEQYF
large	TRBD2	TRBV6-5	TRBJ2-5	TGTGCCAGCAGCCACATTAGCGGGACTCAAGAGACCCAGTACTTC	CASSHISGTQETQYF
-	TRBD1	TRBV28	TRBJ2-6	TGTGCCAGCAGGCCTACTCGACAGGGGATCTCTGGGGCCAACGTCCTGACTTTC	CASRPTRQGISGANVLTF
-	-	TRBV11-2	TRBJ1-4	TGTGCCAGCAGCTTAGCAGGGGCGCTAAATGAAAAACTGTTTTTT	CASSLAGALNEKLFF
-	TRBD1	TRBV19	TRBJ2-1	TGTGCCAGTAGTATTTCCGGGACAGGGGTGAATGAGCAGTTCTTC	CASSISGTGVNEQFF
-	TRBD1	TRBV10-3	TRBJ2-7	TGTGCCATCAGTAGGGGACAGGGGACTTCCGAGCAGTACTTC	CAISRGQGTSEQYF
few	-	TRBV12-3/TRBV12-4	TRBJ2-7	TGTGCCAGCAGTTTCAGCTACGAGCAGTACTTC	CASSFSYEQYF
once	-	TRBV19	TRBJ1-1	TGTGCCAGTAGTATGCCCATGATGGGACAAACTGAAGCTTTCTTT	CASSMPMMGQTEAFF
many	-	TRBV5-6	TRBJ2-7	TGTGCCAGCAGCTTAACACCACAGGGTAACTACGAGCAGTACTTC	CASSLTPQGNYEQYF
-	-	TRBV5-1	TRBJ1-2	TGCGCCAGCAGCTTGGGGGCGGGCAGGCCAACCTATGGCTACACCTTC	CASSLGAGRPTYGYTF
-	-	TRBV5-1	TRBJ2-3	TGCGCCAGCAGCTTCCAGACAGGAGGAATCGCAGATACGCAGTATTTT	CASSFQTGGIADTQYF
-	-	TRBV12-3/TRBV12-4	TRBJ2-5	TGTGCCAGCAGAGACAGAAACCAAGAGACCCAGTACTTC	CASRDRNQETQYF
-	TRBD2	TRBV2	TRBJ2-5	TGTGCCAGCAGTCCACGACTAGCGGGAGTTGGAGAGACCCAGTACTTC	CASSPRLAGVGETQYF
-	-	TRBV27	TRBJ1-2	TGTGCCAGCAGAACAGGGTACGGCTACACCTTC	CASRTGYGYTF
-	-	TRBV2	TRBJ1-1	TGTGCCAGCAGTGACAGGATCCAGAACACTGAAGCTTTCTTT	CASSDRIQNTEAFF
-	TRBD2	TRBV6-6	TRBJ2-7	TGTGCCAGCAGGCAGCAGAGCGGGAGTGCCTCCTACGAGCAGTACTTC	CASRQQSGSASYEQYF
-	-	TRBV5-6	TRBJ2-1	TGTGCCAGCAGCTTCGATAGGGGAAACTACAATGAGCAGTTCTTC	CASSFDRGNYNEQFF
-	-	TRBV9	TRBJ2-5	TGTGCCAGCAGCGCCTTCGGGGGAGAGGAGACCCAGTACTTC	CASSAFGGEETQYF